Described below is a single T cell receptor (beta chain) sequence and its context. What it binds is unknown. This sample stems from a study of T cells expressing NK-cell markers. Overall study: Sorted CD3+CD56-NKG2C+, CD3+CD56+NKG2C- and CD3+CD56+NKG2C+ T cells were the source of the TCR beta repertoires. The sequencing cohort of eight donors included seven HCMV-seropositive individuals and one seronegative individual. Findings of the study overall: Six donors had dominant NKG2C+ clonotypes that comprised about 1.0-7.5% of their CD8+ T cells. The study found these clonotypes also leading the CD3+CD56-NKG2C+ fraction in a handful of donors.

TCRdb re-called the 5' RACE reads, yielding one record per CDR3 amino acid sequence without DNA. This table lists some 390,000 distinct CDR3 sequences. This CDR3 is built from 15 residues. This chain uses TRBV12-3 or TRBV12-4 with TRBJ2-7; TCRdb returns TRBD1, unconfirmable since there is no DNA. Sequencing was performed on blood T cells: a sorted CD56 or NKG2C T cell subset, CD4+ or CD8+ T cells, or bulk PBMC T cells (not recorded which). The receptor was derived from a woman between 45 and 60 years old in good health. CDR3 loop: CASSFVAGTPHEQYF.